This TCR beta chain was sequenced in a study of cytomegalovirus exposure and HLA in healthy donors. Study-level points and caveats: Specificity for CMV antigens was confirmed in vitro for a few of the CMV-associated chains. Fewer than 200 TCR beta chains were listed as cytomegalovirus-associated. Earlier findings revealed that most TCR beta V segments proved productive either about 87% or about 30% of the time.

V was pared by 2 bases and J by 0 bases, with 9 bases between. CDR3 length: 15 amino acids. Germline V CDR1 and CDR2: KGHSH, LQKENI. Donors likely had unrecorded immune exposures despite being nominally healthy when sampled. Concerning this clone: The antigen remains unidentified.

This PCR relied on a set of 60 Vbeta primers and 13 Jbeta primers. The assay was immunoSEQ multiplex PCR, and TCRdb's table has in-frame clones only and misses some. The record lists 150,000 or so clones, of which the ten most abundant hold under 2.5%. This receptor was taken from a young man in good health and CMV-seronegative. The rearrangement uses TRBV18 and TRBJ2-3, with a tentative D call TRBD2 (6 bases). Source material: PBMCs. CDR3 bases: TGTGCCAGCTCACCAGGGGACTTTAGCACAGATACGCAGTATTTT. Translation gives CASSPGDFSTDTQYF.